These 6 T cell receptor beta chains share one sample of origin, sequenced in a study of glioma-infiltrating T cells after dendritic cell vaccination. Time point given: after dendritic cell vaccination, including at tumor progression/relapse. Produced via immunoSEQ multiplex PCR; TCRdb's table is partial and in-frame only. The sample holds approximately 50,000 clones, about 89% seen once. The sample was blood, taken after dendritic cell vaccination. All receptors come from a human donor with glioblastoma.

The chain carries TRBV28 and TRBJ2-5; TRBD2 matches 10 bases. Germline assignment: CDR1 MDHEN and CDR2 SYDVKM. CDR3 length equals 14 residues. The V and J ends lost 5 bases and 4 bases, in that order; junction bases with no gene match: 4. CDR3 residues: CASSDLAGAETQYF. CDR3 nucleotide sequence: TGTGCCAGCAGTGATCTAGCGGGAGCAGAGACCCAGTACTTC.

The chain uses TRBV19 and TRBJ1-5, with D possibly being TRBD1 (6 bases). V lost 3 bases, J lost 4 bases, and 13 bases lay in between. The CDR3 length is 15 residues. Germline V gene sequence: CDR1 LNHDA, CDR2 SQIVND (reference sequence). The CDR3 loop is CASSMVRGRNQPQHF. In nucleotides, the CDR3 is TGTGCCAGTAGTATGGTCAGGGGCCGAAATCAGCCCCAGCATTTT.

CDR3 sequence: CASSTQLAGERGETQYF. DNA for the CDR3: TGTGCCAGCAGCACCCAACTAGCGGGAGAGAGGGGAGAGACCCAGTACTTC. This chain joins TRBV13 and TRBJ2-5, with 11 positions matching TRBD2. Trimming at V came to 5 bases and at J to 4 bases, leaving 12 bases not matched to a gene. This CDR3 has 17 residues. Germline V gene lookup returns CDR1 PRHDT and CDR2 FYEKMQ (reference sequence).

The genes are TRBV2 and TRBJ2-7; 8 bases are a match to TRBD1. The V gene's germline CDR1 is SNHLY and CDR2 FYNNEI. This CDR3 is 15 amino acids long. V lost 8 bases and J lost 5; bases outside the gene matches: 14. The CDR3 loop reads CASGSSGTGSHEQYF. The CDR3 bases are TGTGCCAGCGGCTCCTCTGGGACAGGTTCCCACGAGCAGTACTTC.

This chain uses TRBV30 with TRBJ1-2; 9 nucleotides match TRBD1. Germline assignment: CDR1 GTSNPN and CDR2 SVGIG (reference sequence). Trimming cost V 4 bases and J 3 bases; bases outside gene matches: 6. CDR3 length: 14 residues. The CDR3 sequence is CAWILQGAYYGYTF. The CDR3 DNA is TGTGCCTGGATACTACAGGGGGCCTACTATGGCTACACCTTC. Looking up the rest from reference TRBV30 and TRBJ1-2 gives the full variable domain: SQTIHQWPATLVQPVGSPLSLECTVEGTSNPNLYWYRQAAGRGLQLLFYSVGIGQISSEVPQNLSASRPQDRQFILSSKKLLLSDSGFYLCAWILQGAYYGYTFGSGTRLTVV.

The genes are TRBV27 and TRBJ1-5, with a tentative D call TRBD1 (6 bases). With 4 bases removed from V and 4 bases from J, the gap between germline ends came to 8 bases. There are 13 residues in the CDR3. Germline CDR1 and CDR2: MNHEY and SMNVEV (reference sequence). The CDR3: CASSYTGNQPQHF. DNA of the CDR3: TGTGCCAGCAGTTACACAGGGAATCAGCCCCAGCATTTT.